The 10 T cell receptor beta chains given below trace back to one sample, sequenced in a study of T cell responses to AZD1222 COVID-19 vaccine. Repertoires were generated with immunoSEQ multiplex PCR, while TCRdb's copy carries only in-frame clones and drops some. In the table there are 90,000 to 110,000 clones, 88% of which are singletons. This material consisted of peripheral blood, taken on day 0 of AZD1222 vaccination. Source of these receptors: an adult in good health.

This clone has only a few counts. CDR3 in DNA: TGTGCCAGCAGCTTAGTTCCCGGGCATGGCTACACCTTC. It yields the protein CASSLVPGHGYTF. This chain joins TRBV7-3 and TRBJ1-2; D ambiguous. The germline V and J ends were trimmed by 2 bases and 6 bases, with 10 bases remaining between them. The CDR3 covers 13 residues. CDR1 is SGHTA and CDR2 is FQGTGA in the germline V gene.

This clone occurred a few times. CDR3 in DNA: TGTGCCAGCAGCGGCCAGGTCACAGATACGCAGTATTTT. Its translation is CASSGQVTDTQYF. The V and J genes are TRBV5-4 and TRBJ2-3; D is unclear. This CDR3 has 13 residues. Between the trimmed V and J ends, which lost 4 bases and 2 bases, there was a span of 8 bases. Germline CDR1 reads SGHNT; CDR2 reads YYREEE (reference sequence).

The gene calls are TRBV7-6 and TRBJ2-3; D not resolved. The CDR3 runs to 13 residues. V dropped 4 bases and J dropped 3 bases, with 8 bases sitting between them. The germline V gene encodes CDR1 SGHVS and CDR2 FNYEAQ. CDR3 sequence: CASSSSGTDTQYF. The CDR3 DNA reads TGTGCCAGCAGCTCCTCCGGGACAGATACGCAGTATTTT.

This sequence joins TRBV28 and TRBJ1-1, with unresolved D. CDR1 and CDR2 from the germline V gene are MDHEN and SYDVKM. This CDR3 has 13 residues. Between the trimmed V and J ends, which lost 7 bases and 0 bases, there was a span of 9 bases. CDR3 in amino acids: CASNGRMNTEAFF. For the CDR3, the DNA is TGTGCCAGCAATGGGCGAATGAACACTGAAGCTTTCTTT.

The chain is built from TRBV5-4 and TRBJ2-5; D is perhaps TRBD1 (6 bases). Germline loops: CDR1 SGHNT, CDR2 YYREEE (reference sequence). The CDR3 runs to 13 residues. With 0 bases removed from V and 3 bases from J, the gap between germline ends came to 6 bases. CDR3 coding DNA: TGTGCCAGCAGCTTGGACAGGGAAGAGACCCAGTACTTC. Encoded protein: CASSLDREETQYF.

This clone was recorded once. V gene TRBV6-5 combines with J gene TRBJ2-3; 13 nucleotides match TRBD2. Losses at the gene ends were 6 bases for V and 6 bases for J; bases not matched to a gene: 3. CDR1 and CDR2 from the germline V gene are MNHEY and SVGAGI. The CDR3 has 14 residues. For the CDR3, the DNA is TGTGCCAGCAGAACTAGCGGGAGGGGTGATACGCAGTATTTT. Translation gives CASRTSGRGDTQYF.

V is TRBV14 and J is TRBJ2-7, with TRBD1 matching over 9 bases. This CDR3 is built from 15 residues. Germline CDR1 SGHDN, CDR2 FVKESK. The trim removed 2 bases at V and 2 bases at J, leaving 4 bases unmatched. The CDR3 spells CASSQLRDRAYEQYF. CDR3 nucleotides: TGTGCCAGCAGCCAATTGAGGGACAGGGCCTACGAGCAGTACTTC.

The chain recombines TRBV6-5 with TRBJ2-3; perhaps TRBD2 as D (6 bases). With 0 bases removed from V and 8 bases from J, the gap between germline ends came to 15 bases. CDR1 and CDR2 (germline): MNHEY, SVGAGI. This CDR3 contains 15 residues. The CDR3 DNA reads TGTGCCAGCAGTTACTCGAAGGTCCCCGGGGGTACGCAGTATTTT. Encoded protein: CASSYSKVPGGTQYF.

This chain connects TRBV2 to TRBJ1-1; D gene unclear. Trimming pared 6 bases from V and 1 base from J, leaving 9 bases between. Germline-derived CDR1 and CDR2 are SNHLY and FYNNEI. This CDR3 has 13 residues. CDR3 sequence reads: CASRVDGNTEAFF. The CDR3 bases are TGTGCCAGCAGGGTGGACGGGAACACTGAAGCTTTCTTT.

The chain uses TRBV4-1 and TRBJ2-1; D remains ambiguous. CDR1 and CDR2 from the germline V gene are MGHRA and YSYEKL. This CDR3 spans 14 amino acids. V was pared by 0 bases and J by 7 bases, with 10 bases between. The CDR3 loop reads CASSQEILGNEQFF. Written as DNA, the CDR3 is TGCGCCAGCAGCCAAGAGATCTTGGGGAATGAGCAGTTCTTC.